This T cell receptor beta chain was sequenced in a study of tissue T cells after allogeneic stem cell transplantation. Background on the study: Smaller viable blood or marrow samples skipped sorting for direct DNA extraction.

The protocol was immunoSEQ multiplex PCR, while the TCRdb copy is restricted to in-frame clones and leaves out a portion. The sample has 28,000 or so clones; roughly nine tenths are singletons. Points from the study as a whole: This small cohort was clinically heterogeneous, and sampling depth was a limitation.

About this clone: Its antigen is currently unknown.

V was pared by 4 bases and J by 4 bases, with 15 bases between. Germline CDR1 is SGHRS and CDR2 is YFSETQ. The CDR3 sequence is 15 residues long. The genes are TRBV5-1 and TRBJ2-1; D gene ambiguous. The origin of this receptor is a male donor aged 60 or over who later had graft-versus-host disease after an allogeneic stem cell transplant. The specimen was blood, collected before transplantation. CDR3 bases: TGCGCCAGCAGCGTTGCGTCTGTGGGTTACAATGAGCAGTTCTTC. It codes for CASSVASVGYNEQFF.